This T cell receptor beta chain is drawn from a study of blood T cell repertoires in COVID-19. In the authors' workflow: Reference gene primers were amplified, and this amplification served to estimate nucleated cell counts. Assay: immunoSEQ multiplex PCR; the TCRdb copy retains only in-frame clones and omits some. The V and J calls and clone size were taken over from that table, and D and trimming were inferred from the DNA. The sample carries about 150,000 clones, around 89% recorded once. V lost 4 bases and J lost 6; bases outside the gene matches: 11. Germline V gene lookup returns CDR1 SGHRS and CDR2 YFSETQ. The CDR3 has 15 residues.

The chain combines TRBV5-1 with TRBJ2-7, with 9 bases lining up with TRBD1. The sequence was obtained from a man aged 60 to 69 with active or convalescent COVID-19. Sequenced: peripheral blood. CDR3 region: CASSESGTGTREQYF. As DNA, the CDR3 is TGCGCCAGCAGCGAATCCGGGACAGGGACTCGCGAGCAGTACTTC.